Below are 31 T cell receptor beta chains sequenced from a single sample in a study of control samples from healthy donors and cancer patients. The table came from immunoSEQ multiplex PCR; TCRdb's copy has only in-frame clones and leaves some out. In the table there are about 75,000 clones, about 80% of which are singletons. The sample comprised blood. Receptor source: a man in his fifties in good health.

The chain combines TRBV28 with TRBJ1-2; no definite D call. In germline, CDR1 is MDHEN, CDR2 SYDVKM. CDR3 length equals 12 residues. The ends were cut back, 6 bases at V and 4 bases at J, with 9 bases in the middle. CDR3 residues: CASSLISYGYTF. In DNA form, the CDR3 reads TGTGCCAGCAGCCTTATTAGCTATGGCTACACCTTC.

This chain uses TRBV9 with TRBJ2-6; 9 positions match TRBD2. Trimming cost V 3 bases and J 3 bases; bases outside gene matches: 16. This CDR3 spans 20 amino acids. Germline lookup yields CDR1 SGDLS and CDR2 YYNGEE. CDR3 DNA: TGTGCCAGCAGCGGCTCCCCGGGGGGCGGGAGGGCTGTTGGGGCCAACGTCCTGACTTTC. Protein product: CASSGSPGGGRAVGANVLTF.

The table lists this clone with a few counts. V and J are TRBV29-1 and TRBJ2-7, with a possible D match to TRBD2 (6 bases). Looked up from germline, CDR1 is SQVTM and CDR2 is ANQGSEA. Trimming removed 6 bases at V and 4 bases at J, with 10 bases between. The CDR3 consists of 11 residues. CDR3 amino acids: CSVRDFYEQYF. The CDR3 DNA sequence: TGCAGCGTCCGGGACTTTTACGAGCAGTACTTC.

This chain links TRBV5-1 with TRBJ2-1, with D possibly TRBD1 on 6 matching bases. Trimming took 4 bases from V and 15 from J, leaving 23 bases between them. The CDR3 is 14 residues long. Germline V gene sequence: CDR1 SGHRS, CDR2 YFSETQ. CDR3 region: CASSVGQSTSDLFF. The CDR3 nucleotides are TGCGCCAGCAGCGTCGGACAGTCGACTTCCGACCTGTTCTTC.

This chain links TRBV6-5 with TRBJ2-5; maybe TRBD1 (5 bases). The CDR3 extends over 13 amino acids. Trimming removed 4 bases from V and 0 bases from J, with 6 bases in between. Germline lookup yields CDR1 MNHEY and CDR2 SVGAGI. This chain's CDR3 is CASSSGYQETQYF. CDR3 DNA: TGTGCCAGCAGTTCAGGGTACCAAGAGACCCAGTACTTC.

The gene calls are TRBV7-2 and TRBJ2-3, with TRBD2 matching over 7 bases. The CDR3 totals 14 residues. Germline assignment: CDR1 SGHTA and CDR2 FQGNSA. J lost 5 bases, V lost 5 bases, and 7 bases had no gene match. The CDR3 here is CASSPGGPGDTQYF. In DNA form, the CDR3 reads TGTGCCAGCAGCCCGGGAGGCCCAGGAGATACGCAGTATTTT. The entire variable domain, with the rest obtained from reference TRBV7-2 and TRBJ2-3, is as follows: GAGVSQSPSNKVTEKGKDVELRCDPISGHTALYWYRQSLGQGLEFLIYFQGNSAPDKSGLPSDRFSAERTGGSVSTLTIQRTQQEDSAVYLCASSPGGPGDTQYFGPGTRLTVL.

The rearrangement uses TRBV19 and TRBJ2-7; D perhaps matches TRBD2 (5 bases). Germline loops: CDR1 LNHDA, CDR2 SQIVND (reference sequence). Trimming shortened V by 5 bases and J by 2 bases, and 13 bases separated the two germline ends. The length of the CDR3 is 14 residues. The CDR3: CASSGGRKTYEQYF. For the CDR3, the DNA is TGTGCCAGTAGTGGAGGACGTAAGACCTACGAGCAGTACTTC.

The chain uses TRBV21-1 and TRBJ1-6; the table calls TRBD1, which could not be checked here. TRBV21-1 is termed a pseudogene. The CDR3 runs 16 residues. CDR3 sequence (DNA): TGTGCCAGCAGCAAAGAGGGCAGGGCTTCTCATTCACCCCTCCACTTT. This codes for CASSKEGRASHSPLHF.

The gene calls are TRBV19 and TRBJ1-1; D call uncertain. Deletions cut 5 bases from V and 12 bases from J, with 16 bases between. There are 12 residues in the CDR3. The germline gives CDR1 LNHDA, CDR2 SQIVND (reference sequence). CDR3 nucleotide sequence: TGTGCCAGTAGTTCCCAATATACGAGCCCTTTCTTT. The encoded protein is CASSSQYTSPFF.

The V and J genes are TRBV6-5 and TRBJ1-2, with TRBD1 identical over 7 bases. The CDR3 is 14 residues long. Trimming at V came to 8 bases and at J to 3 bases, leaving 9 bases not matched to a gene. Germline CDR1 is MNHEY and CDR2 is SVGAGI. The CDR3 coding sequence is TGTGCCAGCTTATCCCGGGACAGTCACTATGGCTACACCTTC. Protein product: CASLSRDSHYGYTF.

The chain is built from TRBV27 and TRBJ1-5, with TRBD1 matching over 10 bases. Looked up from germline, CDR1 is MNHEY and CDR2 is SMNVEV (reference sequence). The V and J ends lost 0 bases and 1 base, in that order; junction bases with no gene match: 0. The CDR3 contains 16 residues. In DNA, the CDR3 is TGTGCCAGCAGTTTATCGGACAGGGGGAGCAATCAGCCCCAGCATTTT. Encoded protein: CASSLSDRGSNQPQHF.

This sequence joins TRBV24-1 and TRBJ2-1, with 9 bases fitting TRBD1. Unmatched junction bases numbered 15, after V lost 4 bases and J lost 6 bases. Germline V gives CDR1 KGHDR, CDR2 SFDVKD. CDR3 size: 18 residues. In nucleotides, the CDR3 is TGTGCCACCAGTGAGCCAAACCCCAGGACAGGGGCGAGCAATGAGCAGTTCTTC. Translating gives CATSEPNPRTGASNEQFF.

This clone occurred a few times. This chain uses TRBV5-1 with TRBJ1-5; perhaps TRBD1 as D (6 bases). The CDR3 sequence is 14 residues long. Germline values: CDR1 SGHRS, CDR2 YFSETQ. Trimming left V 1 base short and J 2 bases short, with 7 bases between. The DNA for the CDR3 is TGCGCCAGCAGCTTGAAGGGGGGCAATCAGCCCCAGCATTTT. Residues: CASSLKGGNQPQHF.

J is TRBJ2-7 and V is TRBV9; 9 nucleotides match TRBD2. V shed 0 bases, J shed 2 bases, and the junction held 3 bases outside the gene matches. The CDR3 runs to 15 residues. Germline values: CDR1 SGDLS, CDR2 YYNGEE. The CDR3 protein is CASSVGGGRAYEQYF. CDR3 coding DNA: TGTGCCAGCAGCGTAGGGGGCGGGAGGGCCTACGAGCAGTACTTC.

The chain carries TRBV18 and TRBJ2-5; unclear D gene. Per germline, CDR1 KGHSH and CDR2 LQKENI. The CDR3 extends over 13 amino acids. V was cut by 3 bases and J by 1 base, with 6 bases left in between. CDR3 bases: TGTGCCAGCTCACCTAATACCCAAGAGACCCAGTACTTC. Translating it yields CASSPNTQETQYF. The full variable domain, in which reference TRBV18 and TRBJ2-5 provide the parts outside the CDR3, is NAGVMQNPRHLVRRRGQEARLRCSPMKGHSHVYWYRQLPEEGLKFMVYLQKENIIDESGMPKERFSAEFPKEGPSILRIQQVVRGDSAAYFCASSPNTQETQYFGPGTRLLVL.

V usage is TRBV11-3 and J usage is TRBJ2-1, with 9 bases fitting TRBD1. Trimming took 4 bases from V and 6 from J; bases not matched to a gene: 13. The CDR3 sequence is 17 residues long. Germline-derived CDR1 and CDR2 are SGHNT and YENEEA. The CDR3 protein is CASSSPFTGGAANEQFF. CDR3 nucleotides: TGTGCCAGCAGCTCGCCCTTCACAGGGGGCGCGGCCAATGAGCAGTTCTTC.

The V and J genes are TRBV4-2 and TRBJ2-7, with 11 bases identical to TRBD2. The CDR3 contains 16 residues. The V gene's germline CDR1 is LGHNA and CDR2 YNFKEQ. V lost 1 base and J lost 3; bases outside the gene matches: 5. The CDR3 protein is CASSQGGLAANYEQYF. CDR3 DNA sequence: TGTGCCAGCAGCCAAGGGGGACTAGCGGCAAACTACGAGCAGTACTTC.

The genes are TRBV29-1 and TRBJ2-7; TRBD1 aligns across 7 bases. V was clipped by 5 bases and J by 2 bases; unmatched bases: 3. This CDR3 spans 12 amino acids. Germline V gene data show CDR1 as SQVTM and CDR2 as ANQGSEA. Here the CDR3 DNA reads TGCAGCGTTCGACAGGGCACCTACGAGCAGTACTTC. It translates to CSVRQGTYEQYF.

The chain couples TRBV7-2 to TRBJ2-7; D uncertain. The germline V and J ends were trimmed by 1 base and 3 bases, with 7 bases remaining between them. The length of the CDR3 is 13 residues. Germline-derived CDR1 and CDR2 are SGHTA and FQGNSA. CDR3 sequence (DNA): TGTGCCAGCAGCTTAGACAGTTTCTACGAGCAGTACTTC. Its protein product is CASSLDSFYEQYF.

The gene calls are TRBV29-1 and TRBJ2-5; D not certain. Trimming removed 4 bases at V and 8 bases at J, with 14 bases between. The CDR3 is 12 residues long. Per the germline V gene, CDR1 is SQVTM and CDR2 is ANQGSEA. The CDR3 sequence: CSVVSLLGTQYF. CDR3 bases: TGCAGCGTTGTTTCCCTCCTCGGTACCCAGTACTTC.

The CDR3 loop reads CAINVKQDPAYEQYF. Written as DNA, the CDR3 is TGTGCCATCAATGTGAAACAGGACCCTGCCTACGAGCAGTACTTC. The chain has TRBV10-3 and TRBJ2-7; maybe TRBD1 (5 bases). The length of the CDR3 is 15 residues. In germline, CDR1 is ENHRY, CDR2 SYGVKD. V lost 7 bases and J lost 2, with 18 bases in between.

CDR3 amino acids: CASSQEVKRVQGNTIYF. The CDR3 DNA is TGCGCCAGCAGCCAAGAAGTGAAGAGGGTGCAAGGAAACACCATATATTTT. The V gene is TRBV4-3, the J gene TRBJ1-3; D ambiguous. Germline-derived CDR1 and CDR2 are LGHNA and YSLEER. Trimming stripped 0 bases from V and 4 bases from J, with 16 bases between. This CDR3 has 17 residues.

The rearrangement links TRBV18 to TRBJ2-2; D is undetermined. This CDR3 is built from 14 residues. CDR1 is KGHSH, CDR2 LQKENI, per germline. Trimming shortened V by 6 bases and J by 0 bases, and 8 bases separated the two germline ends. CDR3 protein: CASSAVTNTGELFF. The CDR3 coding sequence is TGTGCCAGCTCGGCGGTGACGAACACCGGGGAGCTGTTTTTT.

V and J are TRBV30 and TRBJ2-1; a possible D gene is TRBD2 (5 bases). Germline loops: CDR1 GTSNPN, CDR2 SVGIG (reference sequence). This CDR3 is built from 11 residues. Trimming removed 4 bases at V and 8 bases at J, with 9 bases between. CDR3 sequence reads: CAWTSQHEQFF. The CDR3 coding sequence is TGTGCCTGGACTAGCCAGCATGAGCAGTTCTTC.

The chain's CDR3 is CASSQEEQVPTEAFF. The DNA of the CDR3 is TGCGCCAGCAGCCAAGAAGAGCAGGTCCCCACTGAAGCTTTCTTT. The rearrangement joins TRBV4-1 to TRBJ1-1, with D unclear. The ends were cut back, 0 bases at V and 4 bases at J, with 12 bases in the middle. The CDR3 length is 15 residues. Germline CDR1 and CDR2: MGHRA and YSYEKL.

The rearrangement uses TRBV7-2 and TRBJ2-1; 13 bases are a match to TRBD2. The CDR3 runs 15 residues. Germline V gene data show CDR1 as SGHTA and CDR2 as FQGNSA. Trimming removed 2 bases from V and 7 bases from J; junction bases left unmatched: 2. The CDR3 nucleotides are TGTGCCAGCAGCTTATTGGGACTAGCGGGGAATGAGCAGTTCTTC. Amino acid sequence: CASSLLGLAGNEQFF.

The rearrangement uses TRBV24-1 and TRBJ2-3, with 12 nucleotides matching TRBD1. This CDR3 region has 16 residues. The trim removed 5 bases at V and 5 bases at J, leaving 7 bases unmatched. CDR1 and CDR2 from the germline V gene are KGHDR and SFDVKD. CDR3 DNA sequence: TGTGCCACCAGTGCCGGGACAGGGGGCGCCGGAGATACGCAGTATTTT. This encodes CATSAGTGGAGDTQYF.

This clone has just a few counts. This sequence joins TRBV18 and TRBJ1-2; D gene uncertain. The V gene's germline CDR1 is KGHSH and CDR2 LQKENI. Trimming took 3 bases from V and 1 from J, leaving 6 bases between them. This CDR3 has 13 residues. Here the CDR3 DNA reads TGTGCCAGCTCACCCGAGGGTAACTATGGCTACACCTTC. Residues: CASSPEGNYGYTF.

The V gene is TRBV29-1, the J gene TRBJ2-7; D is unclear. This CDR3 has 10 amino acids. The V end was cut by 7 bases, the J end by 6 bases, with 10 bases between. The germline gives CDR1 SQVTM, CDR2 ANQGSEA. The CDR3 loop reads CSATSSEQYF. CDR3 sequence (DNA): TGCAGCGCTACGTCGAGCGAGCAGTACTTC.

This clone has a single count. Here the CDR3 reads CASSPDRTGELFF. CDR3 coding DNA: TGTGCCAGCTCACCAGACAGGACCGGGGAGCTGTTTTTT. The chain employs TRBV18 and TRBJ2-2, with TRBD1 as a possible D gene (6 bases). The germline V gene has CDR1 KGHSH and CDR2 LQKENI. Between the trimmed V and J ends, which lost 2 bases and 5 bases, there was a span of 6 bases. The CDR3 is 13 amino acids. The variable domain in full, with the rest retrieved from reference TRBV18 and TRBJ2-2, is NAGVMQNPRHLVRRRGQEARLRCSPMKGHSHVYWYRQLPEEGLKFMVYLQKENIIDESGMPKERFSAEFPKEGPSILRIQQVVRGDSAAYFCASSPDRTGELFFGEGSRLTVL.

As for this clone: A read error may account for a junction end that differs from germline. The gene calls are TRBV6-5 and TRBJ2-2; D is possibly TRBD1 or TRBD2 (5 bases each). Germline V gene lookup returns CDR1 MNHEY and CDR2 SVGAGI. This CDR3 spans 14 amino acids. The CDR3 loop is CASRAGTKTGELFF. As DNA, the CDR3 is TGTGCCAGCAGAGCCGGGACGAAGACCGGGGAGCTGTTTTTT.